This TCR beta chain was identified in a study of shared clonotypes between healthy human individuals. Study-level background: The donor pool was made up of a couple of women and three men aged 18 to 49.

CDR1 and CDR2 from the germline V gene are MNHEY and SMNVEV (reference sequence). Trimming took off 6 bases at V and 4 bases at J, with 13 bases between the two ends. The CDR3 length is 14 residues. Selected positively for CCR7 and CD45RO-negative, naive CD8 cells excluded terminally differentiated effector memory CD45RA+ cells. This clone was recorded only once. As yet, its antigen is unknown. Assay: immunoSEQ multiplex PCR; the TCRdb copy retains only in-frame clones and omits some. The sample yields millions of clones, about 92% seen once. General observations from the study: Around 5% of naive CD4 clonotypes were common to several donors. Naive subsets, compared against memory subsets, generally had larger estimated richness values. All-four-donor shared clonotypes had higher generation probabilities than non-shared clonotypes did.

V and J are TRBV27 and TRBJ2-1; possible D gene TRBD1, 6 bases. The sample was naive CD8+ T cells from PBMCs. The sequence was collected from a man between 18 and 35 years old in good health. Some clones in this sample may be carry-over from other donors' samples. CDR3 region: CASRPDRYYNEQFF. CDR3 nucleotides: TGTGCCAGCAGGCCCGACAGGTATTACAATGAGCAGTTCTTC.